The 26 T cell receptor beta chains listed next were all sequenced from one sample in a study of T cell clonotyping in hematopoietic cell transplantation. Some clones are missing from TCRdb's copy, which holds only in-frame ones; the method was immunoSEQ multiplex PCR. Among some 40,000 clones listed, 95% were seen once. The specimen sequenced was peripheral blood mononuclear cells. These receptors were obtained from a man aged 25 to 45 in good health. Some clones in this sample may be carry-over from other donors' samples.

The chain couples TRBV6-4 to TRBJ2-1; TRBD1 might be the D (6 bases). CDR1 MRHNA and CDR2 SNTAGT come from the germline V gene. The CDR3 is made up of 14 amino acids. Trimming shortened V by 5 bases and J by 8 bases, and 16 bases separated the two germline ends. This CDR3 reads CASSNTPGVHEQFF. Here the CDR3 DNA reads TGTGCCAGCAGTAACACCCCAGGGGTGCATGAGCAGTTCTTC.

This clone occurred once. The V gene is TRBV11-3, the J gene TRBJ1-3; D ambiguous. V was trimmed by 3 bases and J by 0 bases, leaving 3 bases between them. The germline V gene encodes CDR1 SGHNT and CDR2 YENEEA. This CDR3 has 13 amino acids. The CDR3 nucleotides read TGTGCCAGCAGCTTCGGCTCTGGAAACACCATATATTTT. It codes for CASSFGSGNTIYF.

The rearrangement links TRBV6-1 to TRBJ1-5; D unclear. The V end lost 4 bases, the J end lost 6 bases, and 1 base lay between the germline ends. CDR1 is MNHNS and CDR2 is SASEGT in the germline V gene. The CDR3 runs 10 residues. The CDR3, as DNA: TGTGCCAGCAGTGCTCAGCCCCAGCATTTT. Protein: CASSAQPQHF.

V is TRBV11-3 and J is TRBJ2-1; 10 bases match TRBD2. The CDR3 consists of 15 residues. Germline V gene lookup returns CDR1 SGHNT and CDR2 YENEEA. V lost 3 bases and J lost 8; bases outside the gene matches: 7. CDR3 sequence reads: CASSFEAGGPYEQFF. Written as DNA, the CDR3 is TGTGCCAGCAGCTTTGAAGCGGGGGGGCCGTATGAGCAGTTCTTC.

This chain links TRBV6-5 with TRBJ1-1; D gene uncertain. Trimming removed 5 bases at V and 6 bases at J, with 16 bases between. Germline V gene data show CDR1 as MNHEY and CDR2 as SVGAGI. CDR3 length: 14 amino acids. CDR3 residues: CASSTSRVGSEAFF. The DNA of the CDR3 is TGTGCCAGCAGTACCTCGCGGGTTGGATCTGAAGCTTTCTTT.

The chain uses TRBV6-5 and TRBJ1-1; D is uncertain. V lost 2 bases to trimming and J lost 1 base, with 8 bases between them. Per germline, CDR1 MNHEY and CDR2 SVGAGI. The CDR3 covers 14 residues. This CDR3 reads CASSYLQTNTEAFF. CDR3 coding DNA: TGTGCCAGCAGTTACCTCCAGACGAACACTGAAGCTTTCTTT.

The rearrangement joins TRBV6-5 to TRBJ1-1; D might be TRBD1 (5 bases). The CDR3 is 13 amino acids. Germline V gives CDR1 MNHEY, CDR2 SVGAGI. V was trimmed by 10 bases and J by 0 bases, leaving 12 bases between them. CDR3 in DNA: TGTGCCACGCTAGACAGCATGAACACTGAAGCTTTCTTT. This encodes CATLDSMNTEAFF.

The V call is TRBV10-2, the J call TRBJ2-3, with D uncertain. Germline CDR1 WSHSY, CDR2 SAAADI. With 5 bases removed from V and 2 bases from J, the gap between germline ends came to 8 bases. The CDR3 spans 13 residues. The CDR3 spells CASSSDHTDTQYF. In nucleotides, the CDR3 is TGCGCCAGCAGTTCGGACCACACAGATACGCAGTATTTT.

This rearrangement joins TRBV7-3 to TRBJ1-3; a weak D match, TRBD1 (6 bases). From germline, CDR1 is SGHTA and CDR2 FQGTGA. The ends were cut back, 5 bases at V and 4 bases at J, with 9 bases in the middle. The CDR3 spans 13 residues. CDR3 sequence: CASSPTGGNTIYF. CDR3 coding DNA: TGTGCCAGCAGCCCAACAGGGGGAAACACCATATATTTT.

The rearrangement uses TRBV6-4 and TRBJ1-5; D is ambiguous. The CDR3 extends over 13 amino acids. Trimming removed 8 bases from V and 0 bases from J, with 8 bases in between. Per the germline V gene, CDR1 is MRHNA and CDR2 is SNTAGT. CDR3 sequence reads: CASAGDSNQPQHF. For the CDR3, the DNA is TGTGCCAGCGCAGGCGATAGCAATCAGCCCCAGCATTTT.

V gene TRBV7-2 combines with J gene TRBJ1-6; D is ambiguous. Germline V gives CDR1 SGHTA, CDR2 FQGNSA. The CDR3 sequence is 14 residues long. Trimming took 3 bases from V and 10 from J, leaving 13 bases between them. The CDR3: CASSLPGPTSPLHF. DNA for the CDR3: TGTGCCAGCAGCTTGCCGGGTCCCACCTCACCCCTCCACTTT.

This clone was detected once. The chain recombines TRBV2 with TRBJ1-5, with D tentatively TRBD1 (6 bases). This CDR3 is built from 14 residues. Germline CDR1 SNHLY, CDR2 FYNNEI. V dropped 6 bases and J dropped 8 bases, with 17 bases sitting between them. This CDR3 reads CASSRDTLAEPQHF. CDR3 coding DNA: TGTGCCAGCAGCCGGGACACCTTGGCGGAGCCCCAGCATTTT.

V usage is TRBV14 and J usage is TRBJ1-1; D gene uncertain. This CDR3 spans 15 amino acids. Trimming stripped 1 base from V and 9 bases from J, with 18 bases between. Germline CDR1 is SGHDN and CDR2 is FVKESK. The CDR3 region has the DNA TGTGCCAGCAGCCAAGTGAGGCGAGGGTTTGGGAAAGCTTTCTTT. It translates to CASSQVRRGFGKAFF.

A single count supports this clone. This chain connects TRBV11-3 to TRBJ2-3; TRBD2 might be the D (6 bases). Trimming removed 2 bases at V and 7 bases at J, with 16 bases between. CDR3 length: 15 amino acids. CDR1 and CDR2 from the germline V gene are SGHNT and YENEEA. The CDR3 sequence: CASSLSAGRKNTQYF. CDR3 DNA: TGTGCCAGCAGCTTATCTGCGGGACGTAAGAATACGCAGTATTTT.

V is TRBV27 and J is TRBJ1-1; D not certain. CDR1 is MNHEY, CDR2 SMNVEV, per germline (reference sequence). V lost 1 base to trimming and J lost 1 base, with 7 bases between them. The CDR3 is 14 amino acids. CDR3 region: CASSLLRQNTEAFF. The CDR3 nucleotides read TGTGCCAGCAGTTTATTGAGGCAGAACACTGAAGCTTTCTTT.

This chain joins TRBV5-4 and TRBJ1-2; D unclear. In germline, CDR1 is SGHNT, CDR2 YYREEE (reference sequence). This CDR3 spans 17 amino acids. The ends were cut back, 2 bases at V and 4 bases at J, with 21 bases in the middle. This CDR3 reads CASSLGSGSIIGYGYTF. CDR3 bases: TGTGCCAGCAGCTTAGGTTCGGGCTCGATCATCGGCTATGGCTACACCTTC.

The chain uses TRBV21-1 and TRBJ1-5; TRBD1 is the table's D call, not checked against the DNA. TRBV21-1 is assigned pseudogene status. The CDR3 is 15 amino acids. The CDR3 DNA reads TGTGCCAGCAGCAATCGACAGCCTATTAATCAGCCCCAGCATTTT. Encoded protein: CASSNRQPINQPQHF.

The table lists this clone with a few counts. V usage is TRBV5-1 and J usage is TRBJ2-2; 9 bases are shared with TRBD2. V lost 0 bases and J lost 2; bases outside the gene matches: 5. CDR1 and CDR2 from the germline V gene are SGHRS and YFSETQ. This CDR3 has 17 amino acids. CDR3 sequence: CASSLGGAGGNTGELFF. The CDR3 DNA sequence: TGCGCCAGCAGCTTGGGAGGAGCGGGAGGAAACACCGGGGAGCTGTTTTTT.

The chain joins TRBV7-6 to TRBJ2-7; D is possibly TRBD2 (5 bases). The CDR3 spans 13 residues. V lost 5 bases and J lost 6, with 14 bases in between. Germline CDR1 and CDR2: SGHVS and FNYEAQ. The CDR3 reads CASSPSAGLEQYF. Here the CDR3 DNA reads TGTGCCAGCAGCCCCAGTGCGGGTCTCGAGCAGTACTTC.

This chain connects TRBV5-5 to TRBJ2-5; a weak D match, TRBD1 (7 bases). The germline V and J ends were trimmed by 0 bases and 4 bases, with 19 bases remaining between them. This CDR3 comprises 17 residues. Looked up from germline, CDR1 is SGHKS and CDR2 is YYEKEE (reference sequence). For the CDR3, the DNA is TGTGCCAGCAGCTTGGATCAGCGGGTGGCAGGGGGAGAGACCCAGTACTTC. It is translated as CASSLDQRVAGGETQYF.

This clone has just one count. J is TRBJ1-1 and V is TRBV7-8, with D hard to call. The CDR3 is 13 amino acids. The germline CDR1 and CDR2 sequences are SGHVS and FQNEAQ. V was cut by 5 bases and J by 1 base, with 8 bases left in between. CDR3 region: CASSPNRNTEAFF. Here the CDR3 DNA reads TGTGCCAGCAGCCCGAACAGGAACACTGAAGCTTTCTTT.

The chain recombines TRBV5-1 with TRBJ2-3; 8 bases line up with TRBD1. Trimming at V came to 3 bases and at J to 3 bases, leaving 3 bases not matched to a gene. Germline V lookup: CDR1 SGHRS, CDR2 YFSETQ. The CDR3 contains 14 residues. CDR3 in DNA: TGCGCCAGCAGCTCAGGACAGGGAACAGATACGCAGTATTTT. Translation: CASSSGQGTDTQYF. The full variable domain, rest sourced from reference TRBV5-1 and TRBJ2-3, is KAGVTQTPRYLIKTRGQQVTLSCSPISGHRSVSWYQQTPGQGLQFLFEYFSETQRNKGNFPGRFSGRQFSNSRSEMNVSTLELGDSALYLCASSSGQGTDTQYFGPGTRLTVL.

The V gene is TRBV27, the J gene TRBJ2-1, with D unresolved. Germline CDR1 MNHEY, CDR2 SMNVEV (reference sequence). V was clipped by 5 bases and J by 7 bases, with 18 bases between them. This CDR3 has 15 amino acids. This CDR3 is CASSLKPGSLNEQFF. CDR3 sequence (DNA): TGTGCCAGCAGTCTTAAGCCGGGTTCCCTAAATGAGCAGTTCTTC.

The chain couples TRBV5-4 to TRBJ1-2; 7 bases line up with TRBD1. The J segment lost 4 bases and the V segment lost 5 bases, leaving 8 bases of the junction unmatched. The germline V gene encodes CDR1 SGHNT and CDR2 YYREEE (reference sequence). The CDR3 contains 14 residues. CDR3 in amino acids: CASRTGQELYGYTF. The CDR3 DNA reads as TGTGCCAGCAGGACTGGACAGGAACTCTATGGCTACACCTTC.

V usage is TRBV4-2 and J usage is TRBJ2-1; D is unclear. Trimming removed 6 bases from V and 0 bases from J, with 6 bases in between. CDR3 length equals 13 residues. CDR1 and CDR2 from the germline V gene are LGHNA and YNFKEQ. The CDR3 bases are TGTGCCAGCAGAGAGATCTCCTACAATGAGCAGTTCTTC. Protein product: CASREISYNEQFF.

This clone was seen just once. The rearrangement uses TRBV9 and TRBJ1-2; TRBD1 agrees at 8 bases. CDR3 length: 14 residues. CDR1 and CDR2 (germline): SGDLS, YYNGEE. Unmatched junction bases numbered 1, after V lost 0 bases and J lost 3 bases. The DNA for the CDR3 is TGTGCCAGCAGCGTAGAGGACAGGGACTATGGCTACACCTTC. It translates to CASSVEDRDYGYTF.